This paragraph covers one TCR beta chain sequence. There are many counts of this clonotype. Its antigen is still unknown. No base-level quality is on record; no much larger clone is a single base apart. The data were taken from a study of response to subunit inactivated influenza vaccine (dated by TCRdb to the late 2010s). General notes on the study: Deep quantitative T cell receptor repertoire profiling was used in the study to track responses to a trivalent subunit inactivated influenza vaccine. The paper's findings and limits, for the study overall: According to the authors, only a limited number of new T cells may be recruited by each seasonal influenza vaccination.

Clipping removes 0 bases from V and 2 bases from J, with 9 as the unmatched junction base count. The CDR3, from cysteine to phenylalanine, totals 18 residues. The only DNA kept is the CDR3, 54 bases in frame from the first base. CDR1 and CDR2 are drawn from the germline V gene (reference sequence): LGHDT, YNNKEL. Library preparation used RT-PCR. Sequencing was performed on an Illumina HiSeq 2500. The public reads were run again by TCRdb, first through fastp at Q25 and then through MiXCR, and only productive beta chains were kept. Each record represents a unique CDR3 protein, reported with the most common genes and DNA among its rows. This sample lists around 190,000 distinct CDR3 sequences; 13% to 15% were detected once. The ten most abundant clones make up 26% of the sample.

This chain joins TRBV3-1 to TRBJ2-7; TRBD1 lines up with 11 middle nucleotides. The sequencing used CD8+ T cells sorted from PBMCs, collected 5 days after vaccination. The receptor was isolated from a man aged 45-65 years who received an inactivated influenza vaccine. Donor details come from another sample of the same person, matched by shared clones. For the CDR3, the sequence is CASSQDPTGTGGTYEQYF. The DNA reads TGTGCCAGCAGCCAAGATCCCACCGGGACAGGGGGTACCTACGAGCAGTACTTC.